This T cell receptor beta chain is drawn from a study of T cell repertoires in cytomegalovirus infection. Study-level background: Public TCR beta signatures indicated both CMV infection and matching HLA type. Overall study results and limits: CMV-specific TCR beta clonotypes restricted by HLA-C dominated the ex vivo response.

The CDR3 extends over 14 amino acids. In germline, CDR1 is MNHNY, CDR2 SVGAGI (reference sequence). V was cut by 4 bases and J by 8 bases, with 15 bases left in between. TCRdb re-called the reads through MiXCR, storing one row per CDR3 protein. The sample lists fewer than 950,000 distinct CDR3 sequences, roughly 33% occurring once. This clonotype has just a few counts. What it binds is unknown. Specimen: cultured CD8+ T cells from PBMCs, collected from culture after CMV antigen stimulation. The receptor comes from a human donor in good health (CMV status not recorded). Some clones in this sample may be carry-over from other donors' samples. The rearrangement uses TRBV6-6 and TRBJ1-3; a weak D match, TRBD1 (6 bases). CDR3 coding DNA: TGTGCCAGCAGTTTTCGGGGGGCCAGGGACACCATATATTTT. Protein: CASSFRGARDTIYF.